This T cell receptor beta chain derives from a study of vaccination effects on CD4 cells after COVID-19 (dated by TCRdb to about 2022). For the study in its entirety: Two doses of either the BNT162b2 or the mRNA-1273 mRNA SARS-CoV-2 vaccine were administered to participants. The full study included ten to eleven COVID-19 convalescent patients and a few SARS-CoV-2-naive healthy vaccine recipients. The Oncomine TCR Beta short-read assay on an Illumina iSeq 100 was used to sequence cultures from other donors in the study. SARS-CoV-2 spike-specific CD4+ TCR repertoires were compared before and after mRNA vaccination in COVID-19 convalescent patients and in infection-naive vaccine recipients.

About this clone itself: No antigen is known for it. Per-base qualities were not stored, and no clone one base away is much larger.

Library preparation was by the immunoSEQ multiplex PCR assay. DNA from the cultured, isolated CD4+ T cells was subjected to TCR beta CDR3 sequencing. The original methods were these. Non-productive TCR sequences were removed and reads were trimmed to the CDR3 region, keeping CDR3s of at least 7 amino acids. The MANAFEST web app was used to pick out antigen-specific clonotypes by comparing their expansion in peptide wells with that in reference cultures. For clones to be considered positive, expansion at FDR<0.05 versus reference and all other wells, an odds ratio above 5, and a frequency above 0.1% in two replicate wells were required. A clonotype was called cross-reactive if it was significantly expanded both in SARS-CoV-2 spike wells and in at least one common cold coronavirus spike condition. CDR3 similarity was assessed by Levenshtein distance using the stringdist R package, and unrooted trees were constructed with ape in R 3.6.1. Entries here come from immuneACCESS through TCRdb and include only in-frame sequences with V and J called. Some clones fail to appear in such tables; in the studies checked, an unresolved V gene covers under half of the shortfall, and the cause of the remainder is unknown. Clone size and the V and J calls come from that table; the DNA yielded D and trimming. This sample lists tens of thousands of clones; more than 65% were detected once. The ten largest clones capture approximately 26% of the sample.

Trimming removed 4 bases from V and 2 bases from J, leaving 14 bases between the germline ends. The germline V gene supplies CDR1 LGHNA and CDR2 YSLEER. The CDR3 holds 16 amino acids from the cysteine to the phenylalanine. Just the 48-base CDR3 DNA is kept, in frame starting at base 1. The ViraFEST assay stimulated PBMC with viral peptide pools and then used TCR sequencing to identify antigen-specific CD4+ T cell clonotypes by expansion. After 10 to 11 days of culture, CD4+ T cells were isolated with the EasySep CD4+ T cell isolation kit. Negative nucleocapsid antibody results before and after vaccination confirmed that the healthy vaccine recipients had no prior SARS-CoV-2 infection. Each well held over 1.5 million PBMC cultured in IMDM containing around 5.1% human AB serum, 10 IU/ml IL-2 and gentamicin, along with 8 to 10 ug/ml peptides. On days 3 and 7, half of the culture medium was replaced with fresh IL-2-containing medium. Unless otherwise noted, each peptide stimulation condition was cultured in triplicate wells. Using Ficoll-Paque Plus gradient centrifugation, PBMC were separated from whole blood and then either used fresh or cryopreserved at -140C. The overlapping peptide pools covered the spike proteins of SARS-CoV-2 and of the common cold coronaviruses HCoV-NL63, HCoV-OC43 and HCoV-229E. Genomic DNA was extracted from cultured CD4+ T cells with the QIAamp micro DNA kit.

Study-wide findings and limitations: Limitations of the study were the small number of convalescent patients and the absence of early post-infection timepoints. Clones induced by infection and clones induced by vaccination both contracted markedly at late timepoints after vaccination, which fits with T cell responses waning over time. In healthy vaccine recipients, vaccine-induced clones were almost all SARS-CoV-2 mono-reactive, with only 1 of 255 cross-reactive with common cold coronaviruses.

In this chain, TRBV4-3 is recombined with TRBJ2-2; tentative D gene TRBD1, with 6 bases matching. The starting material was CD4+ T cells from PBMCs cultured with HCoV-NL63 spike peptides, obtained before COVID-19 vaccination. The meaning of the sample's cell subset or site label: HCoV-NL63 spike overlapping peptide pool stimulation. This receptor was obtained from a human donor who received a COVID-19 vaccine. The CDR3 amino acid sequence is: CASSRWQGPNTGELFF. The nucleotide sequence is TGCGCCAGCAGCCGTTGGCAGGGGCCTAACACCGGGGAGCTGTTTTTT.